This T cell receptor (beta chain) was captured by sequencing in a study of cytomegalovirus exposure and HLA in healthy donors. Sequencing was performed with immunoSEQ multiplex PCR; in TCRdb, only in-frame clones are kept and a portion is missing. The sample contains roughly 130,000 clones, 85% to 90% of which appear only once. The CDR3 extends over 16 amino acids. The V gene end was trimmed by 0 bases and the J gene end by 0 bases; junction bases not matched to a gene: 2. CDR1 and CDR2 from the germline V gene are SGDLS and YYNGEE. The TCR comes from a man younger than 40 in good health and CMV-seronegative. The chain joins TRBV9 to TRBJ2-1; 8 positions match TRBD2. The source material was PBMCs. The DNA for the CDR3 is TGTGCCAGCAGCGTAGTAGCGGGGAGCTCCTACAATGAGCAGTTCTTC. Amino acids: CASSVVAGSSYNEQFF.